These T cell receptor beta chains were read from a single sample in a study of shared clonotypes between healthy human individuals. Profiled with immunoSEQ multiplex PCR; TCRdb holds only in-frame clones, not every one. The sample consists of approximately 1.4 million clones, 95% to 99% of them appearing once. The sequencing sample was made of naive CD4+ T cells sorted from blood. Receptors originate from a man in his thirties or forties in good health. Each CDR3 is given with its conserved first and last residue. The order of the fields is clone size, J gene, D gene, V gene, CDR3 protein, CDR3 DNA. D genes are given only for firm matches. Some rows have no size entry. The others give once, few or many, or a class for an expanded clone.

clone size: .
J gene: TRBJ2-7
D gene: .
V gene: TRBV9
CDR3 protein: CASSVGGSGYEQYF
CDR3 DNA: TGTGCCAGCAGCGTAGGAGGGAGTGGATACGAGCAGTACTTC

clone size: .
J gene: TRBJ2-7
D gene: TRBD2
V gene: TRBV15
CDR3 protein: CATSRDLAETYEQYF
CDR3 DNA: TGTGCCACCAGCAGAGATCTAGCGGAGACCTACGAGCAGTACTTC

clone size: .
J gene: TRBJ2-3
D gene: .
V gene: TRBV14
CDR3 protein: CASSQDVLPTDTQYF
CDR3 DNA: TGTGCCAGCAGCCAAGATGTCCTACCCACAGATACGCAGTATTTT

clone size: .
J gene: TRBJ1-4
D gene: .
V gene: TRBV6-1
CDR3 protein: CASRFNRFDEKLFF
CDR3 DNA: TGTGCCAGCAGATTTAACAGATTTGATGAAAAACTGTTTTTT

clone size: .
J gene: TRBJ1-5
D gene: .
V gene: TRBV19
CDR3 protein: CASSIRPALTQPQHF
CDR3 DNA: TGTGCCAGTAGTATACGGCCCGCTCTTACACAGCCCCAGCATTTT

clone size: .
J gene: TRBJ2-2
D gene: .
V gene: TRBV5-1
CDR3 protein: CASSIWQRPNTGELFF
CDR3 DNA: TGCGCCAGCAGCATATGGCAACGACCGAACACCGGGGAGCTGTTTTTT

clone size: .
J gene: TRBJ2-7
D gene: TRBD2
V gene: TRBV28
CDR3 protein: CASGIAGPYEQYF
CDR3 DNA: TGTGCCAGCGGTATAGCGGGGCCCTACGAGCAGTACTTC

clone size: .
J gene: TRBJ1-2
D gene: .
V gene: TRBV30
CDR3 protein: CAWGEAGYTF
CDR3 DNA: TGTGCCTGGGGAGAGGCTGGCTACACCTTC

clone size: .
J gene: TRBJ2-7
D gene: TRBD2
V gene: TRBV10-1
CDR3 protein: CASSESGSTYEQYF
CDR3 DNA: TGCGCCAGCAGTGAGAGCGGGAGTACCTACGAGCAGTACTTC

clone size: .
J gene: TRBJ2-1
D gene: .
V gene: TRBV18
CDR3 protein: CASSSWTEGNEQFF
CDR3 DNA: TGTGCCAGCTCATCATGGACCGAGGGCAATGAGCAGTTCTTC

clone size: once
J gene: TRBJ2-5
D gene: TRBD2
V gene: TRBV5-1
CDR3 protein: CASSLAPASGKEETQYF
CDR3 DNA: TGCGCCAGCAGCTTGGCCCCCGCTAGCGGAAAGGAGGAGACCCAGTACTTC

clone size: once
J gene: TRBJ1-5
D gene: .
V gene: TRBV28
CDR3 protein: CASSLSSPPHQHF
CDR3 DNA: TGTGCCAGCAGTTTATCATCCCCCCCGCACCAGCATTTT

clone size: .
J gene: TRBJ2-7
D gene: .
V gene: TRBV28
CDR3 protein: CASSLVGLYEQYF
CDR3 DNA: TGTGCCAGCAGTTTAGTAGGGCTATACGAGCAGTACTTC

clone size: .
J gene: TRBJ1-2
D gene: TRBD1
V gene: TRBV29-1
CDR3 protein: CSVVTGGNRDGYTF
CDR3 DNA: TGCAGCGTTGTAACAGGGGGGAATAGAGATGGCTACACCTTC

clone size: .
J gene: TRBJ2-7
D gene: .
V gene: TRBV15
CDR3 protein: CATSRDRAMTVQYF
CDR3 DNA: TGTGCCACCAGCAGAGATAGGGCAATGACAGTGCAGTACTTC

clone size: .
J gene: TRBJ2-7
D gene: TRBD1
V gene: TRBV5-6
CDR3 protein: CASSFRDRELSEQYF
CDR3 DNA: TGTGCCAGCAGCTTCCGGGACAGGGAGCTGTCAGAGCAGTACTTC

clone size: .
J gene: TRBJ1-4
D gene: .
V gene: TRBV5-4
CDR3 protein: CASSLGRGNEKLFF
CDR3 DNA: TGTGCCAGCAGCTTGGGGAGAGGGAATGAAAAACTGTTTTTT

clone size: .
J gene: TRBJ2-7
D gene: TRBD1
V gene: TRBV29-1
CDR3 protein: CSVLLGQGAYEQYF
CDR3 DNA: TGCAGCGTCCTGTTGGGACAGGGGGCTTACGAGCAGTACTTC

clone size: .
J gene: TRBJ2-7
D gene: TRBD2
V gene: TRBV10-3
CDR3 protein: CAIMGTSGRASSYEQYF
CDR3 DNA: TGTGCCATCATGGGGACTAGCGGGAGGGCCAGCTCCTACGAGCAGTACTTC

clone size: .
J gene: TRBJ2-1
D gene: TRBD2
V gene: TRBV7-3
CDR3 protein: CASSPGLAGGLGEQFF
CDR3 DNA: TGTGCCAGCAGCCCAGGACTAGCGGGAGGGCTCGGTGAGCAGTTCTTC

clone size: .
J gene: TRBJ2-4
D gene: .
V gene: TRBV5-6
CDR3 protein: CASSLVTSGAKNIQYF
CDR3 DNA: TGTGCCAGCAGCTTGGTAACTTCGGGAGCCAAAAACATTCAGTACTTC

clone size: .
J gene: TRBJ2-7
D gene: .
V gene: TRBV18
CDR3 protein: CASSPIGEWRGEQYF
CDR3 DNA: TGTGCCAGCTCACCAATTGGCGAATGGAGGGGGGAGCAGTACTTC

clone size: .
J gene: TRBJ2-1
D gene: TRBD2
V gene: TRBV5-1
CDR3 protein: CASMASGSGYNEQFF
CDR3 DNA: TGCGCCAGCATGGCCAGCGGGAGTGGCTACAATGAGCAGTTCTTC

clone size: .
J gene: TRBJ2-7
D gene: .
V gene: TRBV2
CDR3 protein: CASSEGRGSTYEQYF
CDR3 DNA: TGTGCCAGCAGTGAAGGCAGGGGAAGCACCTACGAGCAGTACTTC